These 16 T cell receptor beta chains were sequenced from one sample in a study of cytomegalovirus exposure and HLA in healthy donors. TCRdb keeps only in-frame clones here, not all; method: immunoSEQ multiplex PCR. The sample has tens of thousands of clones; around 94% are singletons. What was sequenced was PBMCs. The origin of the receptors is a woman aged 18-29 years in good health and CMV-seropositive.

CDR3 sequence (DNA): TGTGCCAGCAGGGCCGGGACTAACACAGATACGCAGTATTTT. The encoded protein is CASRAGTNTDTQYF. The chain couples TRBV6-4 to TRBJ2-3, with 7 bases that match TRBD2. CDR1 is MRHNA and CDR2 is SNTAGT in the germline V gene. CDR3 length equals 14 residues. V shed 6 bases, J shed 2 bases, and the junction held 5 bases outside the gene matches.

The rearrangement uses TRBV7-9 and TRBJ2-3; weak D call: TRBD1 (5 bases). Germline assignment: CDR1 SEHNR and CDR2 FQNEAQ (reference sequence). The CDR3 runs to 14 residues. Trimming shortened V by 6 bases and J by 0 bases, and 10 bases separated the two germline ends. Here the CDR3 DNA reads TGTGCCAGCAGAAGGCAGGGAAGCACAGATACGCAGTATTTT. Translation: CASRRQGSTDTQYF.

The CDR3 sequence is CASSGLQRNTEAFF. As DNA, the CDR3 is TGTGCCAGCAGCGGACTACAGAGGAACACTGAAGCTTTCTTT. V is TRBV5-5 and J is TRBJ1-1, with no clear D. Deletions cut 4 bases from V and 1 base from J, with 11 bases between. The CDR3 extends over 14 amino acids. CDR1 and CDR2 (germline): SGHKS, YYEKEE (reference sequence). The full variable domain, in which reference TRBV5-5 and TRBJ1-1 provide the parts outside the CDR3, is DAGVTQSPTHLIKTRGQQVTLRCSPISGHKSVSWYQQVLGQGPQFIFQYYEKEERGRGNFPDRFSARQFPNYSSELNVNALLLGDSALYLCASSGLQRNTEAFFGQGTRLTVV.

The gene calls are TRBV7-2 and TRBJ2-2; 9 bases fit TRBD2. Germline CDR1 is SGHTA and CDR2 is FQGNSA. Unmatched junction bases numbered 3, after V lost 2 bases and J lost 2 bases. The CDR3 is made up of 16 amino acids. The CDR3 is CASSLRLAGNTGELFF. The CDR3, as DNA: TGTGCCAGCAGCTTAAGGCTAGCGGGAAACACCGGGGAGCTGTTTTTT. The entire variable domain, with the rest obtained from reference TRBV7-2 and TRBJ2-2, is as follows: GAGVSQSPSNKVTEKGKDVELRCDPISGHTALYWYRQSLGQGLEFLIYFQGNSAPDKSGLPSDRFSAERTGGSVSTLTIQRTQQEDSAVYLCASSLRLAGNTGELFFGEGSRLTVL.

This clone showed up just once. The chain uses TRBV5-5 and TRBJ2-5; the D gene is possibly TRBD1 (6 bases). V lost 2 bases, J lost 4 bases, and 12 bases lay in between. Germline V gene data show CDR1 as SGHKS and CDR2 as YYEKEE (reference sequence). This CDR3 has 14 amino acids. CDR3 bases: TGTGCCAGCAGCTTCAGGGGCCCTGGAGAGACCCAGTACTTC. Translation gives CASSFRGPGETQYF.

The chain has TRBV6-1 and TRBJ2-7, with D perhaps matching TRBD1 (5 bases). The CDR3 runs 14 residues. Germline-derived CDR1 and CDR2 are MNHNS and SASEGT. Trimming removed 3 bases at V and 4 bases at J, with 13 bases between. The CDR3 region is CASSDSTQGYEQYF. The CDR3 nucleotides are TGTGCCAGCAGTGACTCGACCCAGGGTTACGAGCAGTACTTC.

V usage is TRBV9 and J usage is TRBJ1-1, with TRBD1 as a possible D gene (5 bases). CDR1 is SGDLS and CDR2 is YYNGEE in the germline V gene. The CDR3 is 15 amino acids. Trimming removed 0 bases at V and 1 base at J, with 10 bases between. The CDR3 spells CASSVGGRENTEAFF. The CDR3 DNA is TGTGCCAGCAGCGTAGGAGGCAGGGAGAACACTGAAGCTTTCTTT.

The gene calls are TRBV25-1 and TRBJ1-4; 12 positions match TRBD1. This CDR3 region has 16 residues. V lost 7 bases and J lost 3; bases outside the gene matches: 6. The germline gives CDR1 MGHDK, CDR2 SYGVNS. CDR3 bases: TGTGCCAGCACGGGACAGGGGGCCTTGGCTAATGAAAAACTGTTTTTT. Translating gives CASTGQGALANEKLFF.

The chain recombines TRBV5-4 with TRBJ2-3, with 14 nucleotides matching TRBD2. J was trimmed by 0 bases and V by 4 bases; bases with no gene match: 4. The CDR3 is made up of 17 amino acids. Germline assignment: CDR1 SGHNT and CDR2 YYREEE (reference sequence). The CDR3 sequence is CASSPGTSGRSTDTQYF. The CDR3 DNA reads as TGTGCCAGCAGCCCCGGGACTAGCGGGAGAAGCACAGATACGCAGTATTTT.

The gene calls are TRBV28 and TRBJ2-7; TRBD2 matches 11 bases. V dropped 10 bases and J dropped 7; count of bases not matched to a gene: 15. The CDR3 has 15 amino acids. The germline CDR1 and CDR2 sequences are MDHEN and SYDVKM. CDR3 residues: CATHSIAGGREEQYF. In nucleotides, the CDR3 is TGTGCCACCCACTCAATAGCGGGAGGGCGCGAGGAGCAGTACTTC. The full variable domain, with the rest looked up from reference TRBV28 and TRBJ2-7, is DVKVTQSSRYLVKRTGEKVFLECVQDMDHENMFWYRQDPGLGLRLIYFSYDVKMKEKGDIPEGYSVSREKKERFSLILESASTNQTSMYLCATHSIAGGREEQYFGPGTRLTVT.

The chain links TRBV7-8 to TRBJ2-3; maybe TRBD1 (5 bases). Germline CDR1 and CDR2: SGHVS and FQNEAQ. The length of the CDR3 is 13 residues. V shed 2 bases and J shed 8 bases, with 11 bases lying between them. The CDR3 reads CASSLSGLGTQYF. Here the CDR3 DNA reads TGTGCCAGCAGCTTATCAGGGTTGGGTACGCAGTATTTT.

The CDR3 protein is CASSYQRTASEQYF. CDR3 in DNA: TGTGCCAGCAGCTATCAAAGGACAGCCTCCGAGCAGTACTTC. The rearrangement links TRBV7-2 to TRBJ2-7; D possibly corresponds to TRBD1 (6 bases). The CDR3 totals 14 residues. CDR1 SGHTA and CDR2 FQGNSA come from the germline V gene. Between the trimmed V and J ends, which lost 4 bases and 6 bases, there was a span of 16 bases.

The V gene is TRBV21-1, the J gene TRBJ2-7; no check of the table's D call, TRBD1, against the DNA was made. TRBV21-1 counts as a pseudogene. The CDR3 is 19 residues long. The CDR3 DNA sequence: TGTGCCAGCAGCATTTTTCCGGGACAGGACCTCTCCCGCTCCTACGAGCAGTACTTC. Translation: CASSIFPGQDLSRSYEQYF.

The chain recombines TRBV19 with TRBJ2-1; TRBD1 aligns across 8 bases. The trim removed 3 bases at V and 0 bases at J, leaving 10 bases unmatched. From germline, CDR1 is LNHDA and CDR2 SQIVND (reference sequence). The CDR3 has 18 residues. The CDR3 DNA sequence: TGTGCCAGTAGTATGACCTGGGGACAGGCAGGCTCCTACAATGAGCAGTTCTTC. Protein sequence: CASSMTWGQAGSYNEQFF.

The chain employs TRBV19 and TRBJ1-3, with no clear D. Germline V gene data show CDR1 as LNHDA and CDR2 as SQIVND (reference sequence). There are 13 residues in the CDR3. Trimming pared 3 bases from V and 0 bases from J, leaving 3 bases between. The CDR3 region is CASSISSGNTIYF. The DNA of the CDR3 is TGTGCCAGTAGTATCAGCTCTGGAAACACCATATATTTT.

The chain recombines TRBV5-6 with TRBJ1-3; weak D call: TRBD1 (5 bases). Germline V gene sequence: CDR1 SGHDT, CDR2 YYEEEE. V gave up 0 bases and J gave up 0 bases, with 10 bases separating them. The CDR3 has 16 amino acids. The CDR3, as DNA: TGTGCCAGCAGCTTGGTTCCAGGGCCCTCTGGAAACACCATATATTTT. It translates to CASSLVPGPSGNTIYF.